This T cell receptor beta chain was recorded in a study of identical twins. Trimming removed 2 bases from V and 6 bases from J; junction bases left unmatched: 16. The CDR3 contains 17 residues. One entry per CDR3 protein results from TCRdb running MiXCR on the 5' RACE reads. The table records roughly 720,000 distinct CDR3 sequences, 15% to 20% of them present only once. These records were also assigned to another study, of T cells expressing NK-cell markers.

This clonotype originated in a woman aged 18 to 35 in good health. The chain joins TRBV12-3 or TRBV12-4 to TRBJ2-7; 7 bases fit TRBD2. What was sequenced was PBMCs. CDR3 nucleotide sequence: TGTGCCAGCAGTTTACGGGGGGACTCCCCAATGAATGCCGAGCAGTACTTC. Its translation: CASSLRGDSPMNAEQYF.